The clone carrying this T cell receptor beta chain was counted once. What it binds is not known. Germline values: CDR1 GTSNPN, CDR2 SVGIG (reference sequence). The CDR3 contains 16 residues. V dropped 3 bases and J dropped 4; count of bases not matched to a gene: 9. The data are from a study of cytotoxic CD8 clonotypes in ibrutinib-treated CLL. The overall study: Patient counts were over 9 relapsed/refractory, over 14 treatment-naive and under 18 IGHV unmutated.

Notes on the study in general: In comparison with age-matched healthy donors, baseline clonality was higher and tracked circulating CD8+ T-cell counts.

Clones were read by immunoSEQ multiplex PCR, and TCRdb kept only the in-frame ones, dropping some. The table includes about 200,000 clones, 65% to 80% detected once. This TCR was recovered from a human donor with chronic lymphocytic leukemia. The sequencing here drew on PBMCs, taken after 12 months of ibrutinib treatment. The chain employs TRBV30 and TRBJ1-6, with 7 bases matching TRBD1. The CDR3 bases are TGTGCCTGGAGACCTCAGGGACAGTTTTATAATTCACCCCTCCACTTT. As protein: CAWRPQGQFYNSPLHF.